This T cell receptor (beta chain) comes out of a study of shared clonotypes between healthy human individuals (dated by TCRdb to the early 2020s). For the wider study: The cohort included a few men and a couple of women between 18 and 49 years of age. To increase sequencing depth and limit assay-specific biases, TCR repertoire library preparation and sequencing were carried out by different laboratories using diverse techniques. To estimate repertoire size and how much clonotypes are shared between individuals, the study performed deep sequencing of blood TCR repertoires from about five healthy adults. For each donor, three plates each were used for CD4 naive and CD4 memory, two plates were used for CD8 naive, and one plate was used for CD8 memory. Per donor, leukapheresis produced somewhere between about 0.94 and 10 billion PBMCs.

Using the deep immunoSEQ assay, TCR CDR3 regions were amplified from genomic DNA by multiplex PCR. Extracted genomic DNA from each cell subset was distributed evenly across all wells of several immunoSEQ 96-well plates, and each plate was treated as a replicate. Each replicate PCR for sorted subsets received about 220 ng genomic DNA, equal to about 30,000 T cell genomes. Purified libraries were measured with a Qubit 3.0 fluorometer, size-checked on a Bioanalyzer 2100, and measured again with the KAPA Library Quantification kit. A separate single-read 150-cycle Illumina NextSeq 550 flow cell was used to sequence each immunoSEQ 96-well plate. Concerning the study's data processing: Because only junctional sequences without quality scores were contained in the immunoSEQ output, filtering matching that applied to full-length reads could not be performed. To assign V/J genes and CDR3, sequences were annotated against IMGT germline references using PyIR, a Python wrapper for IgBLAST v1.9. Reads were filtered out if the reads had weak V/J assignments (E-value above 1e-6), no CDR3, stop codons, out-of-frame junctions, or ambiguous translated residues. V3J clonotypes were defined by identical inferred V gene, J gene, and CDR3 amino acid sequence. The percentage overlap between two repertoires was calculated by dividing the number of shared unique clonotypes by the size of the smaller repertoire. Richness of each repertoire was evaluated using RTK rarefaction, the Chao1 estimator, and Recon v2.1 estimates of unobserved clonotypes. Generation probabilities for all TCRbeta clonotypes obtained by the gDNA method from a few donors were computed using OLGA. TCRdb carries this immuneACCESS record with in-frame sequences only. Its versions omit some clonotypes, under half of them owing to an unresolved V gene in the studies checked, with the rest unexplained. V and J calls and clone size follow that table, whereas D and trimming were derived from the DNA. The sample profile shows roughly 1.4 million clones; just under 99% of them were found once. The ten largest clones take up 0.36% of the sample.

General conclusions and limits of the study: Incomplete sequencing was indicated by rarefaction of sorted-subset datasets, despite the large sequencing depth. The genetic and exposure-history diversity represented was limited by the small number of donors. Sampling was limited to blood, and TCR repertoires in tissue likely differ from TCR repertoires in blood. Clonotypes shared by all four sorted-subset donors showed higher generation probabilities than non-shared clonotypes. Estimated clonotype richness was generally larger for naive than for memory subsets. Based on pairwise subsampling, the degree of clonotype sharing among donors was expected to be affected by sequencing depth. Sharing across a handful of donors was observed for about 5% of naive CD4, 3% to 3.5% of naive CD8, 2% to 2.5% of memory CD4, and about 0.39% of memory CD8 clonotypes.

With regard to this clone: The target of this receptor is not known. No base qualities exist here, and no much larger clone lies one base off it.

The CDR3 covers 16 residues, taking in both the cysteine and the phenylalanine. CDR3 DNA only is kept here, 48 bases in frame from base 1. V is cut back by 5 bases and J by 5 bases, with 6 bases in the junction unmatched. Looking up the germline V gene yields CDR1 SNHLY and CDR2 FYNNEI. The donors were healthy, HIV-negative adults who had no recently reported acute infections or vaccinations. All donors were Caucasian adults living in Nashville, Tennessee, USA. Magnetic negative selection was used to enrich CD4+ T cells, after which naive cells were positively selected on CD45RA and the negative fraction became the memory subset. Blood was obtained by leukapheresis, after which PBMCs were separated by Ficoll-Histopaque density gradient centrifugation and cryopreserved in liquid nitrogen vapor phase. Purity and quantity of every magnetically sorted T cell population were checked by analytical flow cytometry. Genomic DNA was isolated from each sorted fraction and quantified by UV absorbance on a Nanodrop 2000c.

The sequenced sample was naive CD4+ T cells sorted from blood. In the paper's terms, the cell subset or site label means: CD45RA+ positively selected. The receptor was derived from a man in his thirties or forties in good health. In this chain, TRBV2 is recombined with TRBJ2-5; 15 middle bases align to TRBD2. The sequence in DNA is TGTGCCAGCAGTCTCGGACTAGCGGGAGGGCGGGAGACCCAGTACTTC. Translated, it reads CASSLGLAGGRETQYF.